The 3 T cell receptor beta chains below come from one sample, sequenced in a study of read filtering for tumor transcriptome and immune sequencing. This library used about 360 ng RNA and molecular barcoded adaptors spanning alpha/delta and beta/gamma chains. From the reads, TCRdb called clonotypes with MiXCR, one entry per CDR3 protein. The sample records roughly 90,000 distinct CDR3 sequences, approximately 13% being singletons. The source material was a population of CD138-negative cells sorted from bone marrow. The receptors originated from a donor at least 40 years old with multiple myeloma.

Many counts were recorded for this clonotype. This chain connects TRBV11-2 to TRBJ2-5, with a possible D match to TRBD1 (6 bases). Germline V gene sequence: CDR1 SGHAT, CDR2 FQNNGV. The V end lost 4 bases, the J end lost 1 base, and 13 bases lay between the germline ends. There are 15 residues in the CDR3. CDR3 coding DNA: TGTGCCAGCAGCTCGGGATGGGACATCCAAGAGACCCAGTACTTC. Translating it yields CASSSGWDIQETQYF.

At least ten counts were recorded for this clonotype. The chain joins TRBV12-3 or TRBV12-4 to TRBJ2-5; the match to TRBD2 covers 7 bases. The CDR3 totals 15 residues. After removal of 7 bases from V and 3 bases from J, the junction contained 11 bases not matched to a gene. CDR3 residues: CASTLGQGGEETQYF. The CDR3 DNA follows: TGTGCCAGCACCTTAGGGCAGGGAGGGGAAGAGACCCAGTACTTC.

The chain combines TRBV25-1 with TRBJ2-5; D remains unclear. This CDR3 has 15 amino acids. The germline V gene encodes CDR1 MGHDK and CDR2 SYGVNS. Trimming took 3 bases from V and 0 from J, leaving 11 bases between them. CDR3 sequence reads: CASSEKTGHQETQYF. In nucleotides, the CDR3 is TGTGCCAGCAGTGAGAAAACCGGCCACCAAGAGACCCAGTACTTC.